These T cell receptor beta chains were read from a single sample in a study of blood T cell repertoires in COVID-19. Sequencing used immunoSEQ multiplex PCR; TCRdb keeps in-frame clones, though not all of them. The profile shows 180,000 or so clones, around 80% of them singletons. Sequenced input: peripheral blood. All receptors come from an elderly woman with active or convalescent COVID-19. Each CDR3 is given with its conserved first and last residue. Fields, in order: J gene, V gene, clone size, D gene, CDR3 protein, CDR3 DNA. The D gene is left open where the match is weak. The listing skips clone size in some rows; elsewhere it reads once, few, many or a size class.

J: TRBJ1-1; V: TRBV5-1; size: .; D: TRBD1; CDR3: CASSLGQGVMNTEAFF; DNA: TGCGCCAGCAGCTTGGGACAGGGGGTTATGAACACTGAAGCTTTCTTT
J: TRBJ2-7; V: TRBV5-1; size: .; D: TRBD2; CDR3: CASSPGGGRGEQYF; DNA: TGCGCCAGCAGCCCGGGCGGGGGGCGCGGCGAGCAGTACTTC
J: TRBJ2-7; V: TRBV2; size: .; D: TRBD2; CDR3: CASSEALRSGGSYEQYF; DNA: TGTGCCAGCAGTGAAGCGCTTCGGAGCGGGGGGTCCTACGAGCAGTACTTC
J: TRBJ2-2; V: TRBV19; size: .; D: .; CDR3: CASSGGELFF; DNA: TGTGCCAGCTCCGGGGGGGAGCTGTTTTTT
J: TRBJ1-3; V: TRBV2; size: .; D: .; CDR3: CASKGQPRSGNTIYF; DNA: TGTGCCAGCAAAGGACAGCCTCGCTCTGGAAACACCATATATTTT
J: TRBJ2-3; V: TRBV5-1; size: .; D: TRBD2; CDR3: CASSFGTRAGGSTDTQYF; DNA: TGCGCCAGCAGCTTTGGCACTAGGGCGGGGGGTTCCACAGATACGCAGTATTTT
J: TRBJ2-1; V: TRBV10-1; size: .; D: TRBD2; CDR3: CASAGTSGGFNNEQFF; DNA: TGCGCCAGCGCCGGGACTAGCGGGGGGTTTAACAATGAGCAGTTCTTC
J: TRBJ1-2; V: TRBV7-2; size: .; D: .; CDR3: CASRPQLSYGYTF; DNA: TGTGCCAGCAGGCCACAGCTTTCGTATGGCTACACCTTC
J: TRBJ2-5; V: TRBV7-2; size: .; D: TRBD2; CDR3: CASSLSGGGRQTQYF; DNA: TGTGCCAGCAGCTTATCGGGGGGGGGTCGACAGACCCAGTACTTC
J: TRBJ1-6; V: TRBV6-1; size: .; D: TRBD1; CDR3: CASSDGGTGTGVPPLHF; DNA: TGTGCCAGCAGTGATGGGGGGACAGGGACCGGTGTGCCACCCCTCCACTTT
J: TRBJ2-7; V: TRBV19; size: .; D: .; CDR3: CASSIPGHYEQYF; DNA: TGTGCCAGTAGTATCCCGGGTCACTACGAGCAGTACTTC
J: TRBJ2-7; V: TRBV12-3/TRBV12-4; size: .; D: .; CDR3: CASTRTPNDEQYF; DNA: TGTGCCAGCACCAGGACACCGAATGACGAGCAGTACTTC
J: TRBJ2-7; V: TRBV7-2; size: .; D: .; CDR3: CASSLGGRGYEQYF; DNA: TGTGCCAGCAGCTTAGGGGGCAGGGGTTACGAGCAGTACTTC
J: TRBJ2-5; V: TRBV9; size: few; D: TRBD2; CDR3: CASSKSGVGETQYF; DNA: TGTGCCAGCAGCAAAAGCGGGGTGGGAGAGACCCAGTACTTC
J: TRBJ1-1; V: TRBV3-1/TRBV3-2; size: .; D: .; CDR3: CASSPPRTVNTEAFF; DNA: TGTGCCAGCAGCCCTCCCCGGACAGTTAACACTGAAGCTTTCTTT
J: TRBJ2-1; V: TRBV27; size: .; D: TRBD1; CDR3: CASSPGQGEGEQFF; DNA: TGTGCCAGCAGTCCCGGACAGGGCGAGGGTGAGCAGTTCTTC
J: TRBJ2-7; V: TRBV7-9; size: .; D: .; CDR3: CASSSTSPYEQYF; DNA: TGTGCCAGCAGCTCAACTAGTCCCTACGAGCAGTACTTC
J: TRBJ2-5; V: TRBV7-9; size: .; D: .; CDR3: CASSPLETQYF; DNA: TGTGCCAGCAGCCCACTTGAGACCCAGTACTTC
J: TRBJ1-1; V: TRBV2; size: .; D: .; CDR3: CASSDGVNTEAFF; DNA: TGTGCCAGCAGTGACGGGGTTAACACTGAAGCTTTCTTT
J: TRBJ2-3; V: TRBV19; size: .; D: .; CDR3: CASTLTPDFMTDTQYF; DNA: TGTGCCAGTACATTGACTCCGGACTTCATGACAGATACGCAGTATTTT
J: TRBJ1-1; V: TRBV6-5; size: .; D: .; CDR3: CASRPRGQMNTEAFF; DNA: TGTGCCAGCAGGCCTAGGGGCCAGATGAACACTGAAGCTTTCTTT
J: TRBJ2-5; V: TRBV5-6; size: .; D: .; CDR3: CASSPSGVETQYF; DNA: TGTGCCAGCAGCCCGTCGGGGGTCGAGACCCAGTACTTC
J: TRBJ2-2; V: TRBV19; size: .; D: .; CDR3: CASRLGWNTGELFF; DNA: TGTGCCAGCCGACTAGGATGGAACACCGGGGAGCTGTTTTTT
J: TRBJ2-1; V: TRBV19; size: .; D: TRBD2; CDR3: CASTPTLAGARNEQFF; DNA: TGTGCCAGTACCCCAACACTAGCGGGGGCTCGCAATGAGCAGTTCTTC
J: TRBJ1-2; V: TRBV5-1; size: .; D: .; CDR3: CASSVGDGYTF; DNA: TGCGCCAGCAGCGTCGGTGATGGCTACACCTTC
J: TRBJ1-5; V: TRBV5-5; size: .; D: TRBD1; CDR3: CASSLIGTGGLSNQPQHF; DNA: TGTGCCAGCAGCTTGATAGGAACAGGGGGCTTGAGCAATCAGCCCCAGCATTTT
J: TRBJ1-2; V: TRBV11-2; size: .; D: .; CDR3: CASSPGTAYGYTF; DNA: TGTGCCAGCAGTCCCGGGACTGCTTATGGCTACACCTTC
J: TRBJ1-2; V: TRBV2; size: .; D: .; CDR3: CASTTYLAGYTF; DNA: TGTGCCAGCACCACCTACTTAGCGGGCTACACCTTC
J: TRBJ2-5; V: TRBV15; size: .; D: TRBD2; CDR3: CATALGTSGLETQYF; DNA: TGTGCCACGGCCCTTGGGACTAGCGGTCTGGAGACCCAGTACTTC
J: TRBJ2-4; V: TRBV3-1/TRBV3-2; size: .; D: TRBD2; CDR3: CASSHTPRTSGAWDIQYF; DNA: TGTGCCAGCAGCCATACTCCCCGGACTAGCGGGGCCTGGGACATTCAGTACTTC
J: TRBJ2-3; V: TRBV7-2; size: .; D: TRBD2; CDR3: CASRTRSTDTQYF; DNA: TGTGCCAGCCGGACTAGAAGCACAGATACGCAGTATTTT
J: TRBJ1-2; V: TRBV30; size: .; D: .; CDR3: CAWSVAANYGYTF; DNA: TGTGCCTGGAGTGTCGCAGCTAACTATGGCTACACCTTC
J: TRBJ2-3; V: TRBV5-1; size: .; D: TRBD1; CDR3: CASSSGDRGTDTQYF; DNA: TGCGCCAGCAGCTCGGGGGACAGGGGAACAGATACGCAGTATTTT
J: TRBJ2-3; V: TRBV14; size: .; D: .; CDR3: CASSPGPSGTQYF; DNA: TGTGCCAGCAGCCCAGGGCCATCGGGTACGCAGTATTTT
J: TRBJ1-6; V: TRBV28; size: .; D: TRBD1; CDR3: CASSQTGTGYNSPLHF; DNA: TGTGCCAGCAGCCAAACCGGGACAGGATATAATTCACCCCTCCACTTT
J: TRBJ2-7; V: TRBV28; size: .; D: .; CDR3: CASVGTRSYEQYF; DNA: TGTGCCAGCGTGGGTACAAGGAGCTACGAGCAGTACTTC
J: TRBJ1-1; V: TRBV2; size: .; D: TRBD1; CDR3: CASSILGQGGTEAFF; DNA: TGTGCCAGCAGTATCTTAGGACAGGGCGGGACTGAAGCTTTCTTT
J: TRBJ2-3; V: TRBV5-1; size: .; D: .; CDR3: CASSLGQTSTDTQYF; DNA: TGCGCCAGCAGCCTAGGACAGACTAGCACAGATACGCAGTATTTT
J: TRBJ2-7; V: TRBV30; size: .; D: TRBD1; CDR3: CAWSRQGDEQYF; DNA: TGTGCCTGGAGTCGACAGGGGGACGAGCAGTACTTC
J: TRBJ2-7; V: TRBV6-5; size: .; D: .; CDR3: CASSSLSGGFDEQYF; DNA: TGTGCCAGCAGCTCCTTGTCAGGGGGGTTCGACGAGCAGTACTTC
J: TRBJ1-2; V: TRBV7-9; size: .; D: TRBD1; CDR3: CASSQYRGRRYGYTF; DNA: TGTGCCAGCAGCCAATACAGGGGGCGCCGATATGGCTACACCTTC
J: TRBJ2-7; V: TRBV4-3; size: .; D: .; CDR3: CASSQERFADKYF; DNA: TGCGCCAGCAGCCAAGAAAGATTTGCGGATAAGTACTTC
J: TRBJ2-1; V: TRBV5-1; size: .; D: .; CDR3: CASSLGQTSSYNEQFF; DNA: TGCGCCAGCAGCTTGGGGCAGACTAGCTCCTACAATGAGCAGTTCTTC
J: TRBJ1-4; V: TRBV5-4; size: .; D: TRBD1; CDR3: CASSLTGGGEKLFF; DNA: TGTGCCAGCAGCTTAACAGGGGGCGGTGAAAAACTGTTTTTT
J: TRBJ2-7; V: TRBV6-2/TRBV6-3; size: .; D: .; CDR3: CASSTVAGGTYEQYF; DNA: TGTGCCAGCAGTACGGTGGCAGGAGGTACCTACGAGCAGTACTTC
J: TRBJ2-5; V: TRBV6-5; size: once; D: TRBD2; CDR3: CASSSTGGPETQYF; DNA: TGTGCCAGCAGTTCAACGGGGGGGCCGGAGACCCAGTACTTC
J: TRBJ1-1; V: TRBV4-2; size: .; D: TRBD1; CDR3: CASSQDYRGTEAFF; DNA: TGTGCCAGCAGCCAAGATTACAGGGGAACTGAAGCTTTCTTT
J: TRBJ1-2; V: TRBV6-4; size: few; D: .; CDR3: CASSRGLGGYGYTF; DNA: TGTGCCAGCTCCCGAGGTCTGGGTGGCTATGGCTACACCTTC
J: TRBJ2-7; V: TRBV5-6; size: .; D: .; CDR3: CASSLAPTGSYEQYF; DNA: TGTGCCAGCAGCTTGGCACCGACAGGTTCCTACGAGCAGTACTTC
J: TRBJ1-5; V: TRBV7-2; size: few; D: TRBD1; CDR3: CASSFRQGRNQPQHF; DNA: TGTGCCAGCAGCTTCAGACAGGGGAGGAATCAGCCCCAGCATTTT
J: TRBJ1-1; V: TRBV7-9; size: few; D: .; CDR3: CASSLSSSTEAFF; DNA: TGTGCCAGCAGCTTGTCCTCCTCCACTGAAGCTTTCTTT
J: TRBJ1-5; V: TRBV18; size: .; D: .; CDR3: CASSADSNQPQHF; DNA: TGTGCCAGCTCAGCAGACAGTAATCAGCCCCAGCATTTT
J: TRBJ1-6; V: TRBV11-2; size: .; D: .; CDR3: CASRSLGENSPLHF; DNA: TGTGCCAGCAGATCCCTTGGAGAGAATTCACCCCTCCACTTT
J: TRBJ2-5; V: TRBV19; size: .; D: .; CDR3: CASSIFGSDETQYF; DNA: TGTGCCAGTAGTATATTTGGTTCAGATGAGACCCAGTACTTC
J: TRBJ2-1; V: TRBV18; size: .; D: TRBD2; CDR3: CASSPPSGDYNEQFF; DNA: TGTGCCAGCTCACCACCGAGCGGGGATTACAATGAGCAGTTCTTC